Sequencing of this T cell receptor beta chain was carried out in a study of blood T cell repertoires in COVID-19. About the research overall: Donors in the United States, Italy and Spain gave samples during acute or convalescent COVID-19.

The CDR3 consists of 19 residues. Trimming cost V 0 bases and J 4 bases, with 22 bases left between them. Germline assignment: CDR1 LNHDA and CDR2 SQIVND (reference sequence). As handled by the study authors: The assay estimated nucleated cells by amplifying reference gene primers. TCRdb keeps only in-frame clones here, not all; method: immunoSEQ multiplex PCR. The DNA was the basis for D and trimming; V, J and clone size are from that table. The data hold 140,000 to 150,000 clones, with approximately 89% observed a single time. The V call is TRBV19, the J call TRBJ2-1, with a tentative D call TRBD1 (5 bases). The sequencing sample was made of peripheral blood. This receptor was taken from a man aged 60-69 years with active or convalescent COVID-19. The CDR3 sequence is CASSIDDNWGLFSYNEQFF. The CDR3 DNA follows: TGTGCCAGTAGTATAGATGATAACTGGGGCCTATTCTCATACAATGAGCAGTTCTTC.